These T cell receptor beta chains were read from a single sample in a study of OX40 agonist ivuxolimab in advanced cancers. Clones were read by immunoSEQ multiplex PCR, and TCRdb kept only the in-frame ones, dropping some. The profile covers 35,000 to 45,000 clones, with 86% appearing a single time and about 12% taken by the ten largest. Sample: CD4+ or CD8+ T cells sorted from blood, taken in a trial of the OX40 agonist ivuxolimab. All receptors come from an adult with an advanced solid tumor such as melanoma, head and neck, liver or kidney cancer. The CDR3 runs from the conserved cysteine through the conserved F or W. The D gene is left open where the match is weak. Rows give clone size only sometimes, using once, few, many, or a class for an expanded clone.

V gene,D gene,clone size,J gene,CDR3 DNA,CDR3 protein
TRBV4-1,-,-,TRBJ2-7,TGCGCCAGCAGCCCCCGGGATGGCGACTACGAGCAGTACTTC,CASSPRDGDYEQYF
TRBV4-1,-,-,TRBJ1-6,TGCGCCAGCAGCCTCAGCACGGGACCTAATTCACCCCTCCACTTT,CASSLSTGPNSPLHF
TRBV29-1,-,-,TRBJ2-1,TGCAGCGTTGAAGTGAGGGGGTCCCCGGGGGCCCATGAGCAGTTCTTC,CSVEVRGSPGAHEQFF
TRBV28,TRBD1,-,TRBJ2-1,TGTGCCAGCAGTGAGGGACAGGGGTCCTACAATGAGCAGTTCTTC,CASSEGQGSYNEQFF
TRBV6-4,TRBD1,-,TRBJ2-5,TGTGCCAGCACCCTTTGGACAGGGAGATCGGAGACCCAGTACTTC,CASTLWTGRSETQYF
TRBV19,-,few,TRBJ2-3,TGTGCCAGTAGTATCAGGACTAACACAGATACGCAGTATTTT,CASSIRTNTDTQYF
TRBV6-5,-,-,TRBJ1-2,TGTGCCAGCAGTTACAAAATATGGCCAGCTTATGGCTACACCTTC,CASSYKIWPAYGYTF
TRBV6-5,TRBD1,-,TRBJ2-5,TGTGCCAGCAGTTTGGGACAGCAAGAGACCCAGTACTTC,CASSLGQQETQYF
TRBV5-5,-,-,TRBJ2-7,TGTGCCAGCACCGGTTACGGCGGGTCCTACGAGCAGTACTTC,CASTGYGGSYEQYF
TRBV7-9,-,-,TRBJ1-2,TGTGCCAGCAGCTCGGACCTATATGGCTACACCTTC,CASSSDLYGYTF
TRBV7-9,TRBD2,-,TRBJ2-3,TGTGCCAGCAGCTCCCTGGCGGGGGCAGATACGCAGTATTTT,CASSSLAGADTQYF
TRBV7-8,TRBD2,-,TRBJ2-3,TGTGCCAGCAGCTTGGGACTAGCGGGATCTAGGACGCAGTATTTT,CASSLGLAGSRTQYF
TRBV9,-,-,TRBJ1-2,TGTGCCAGCAGCGTAGCCAGAAACTATGGCTACACCTTC,CASSVARNYGYTF
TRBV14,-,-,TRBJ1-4,TGTGCCAGCAGCCAGAATGATGGAAAACTGTTTTTT,CASSQNDGKLFF
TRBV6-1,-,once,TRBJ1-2,TGTGCCAGCAGGGTAGGCTATGGCTACACCTTC,CASRVGYGYTF
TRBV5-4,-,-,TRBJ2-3,TGTGCCAGCAGCCAGGGGCACGGCTCCACAGATACGCAGTATTTT,CASSQGHGSTDTQYF
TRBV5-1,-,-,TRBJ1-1,TGCGCCAGCAGCTTCGGTGGGAGCCCTGAAGCTTTCTTT,CASSFGGSPEAFF
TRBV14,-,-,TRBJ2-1,TGTGCCAGCAGCCCACGCCCCGACAGGACCCTGTACAATGAGCAGTTCTTC,CASSPRPDRTLYNEQFF
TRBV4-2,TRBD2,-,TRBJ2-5,TGTGCCAGCAGCCAGGATAGCGGGGGGGACCAAGAGACCCAGTACTTC,CASSQDSGGDQETQYF
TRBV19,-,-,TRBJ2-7,TGTGCCAGTAGTATTAGGGGGACTAACTACGAGCAGTACTTC,CASSIRGTNYEQYF
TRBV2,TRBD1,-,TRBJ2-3,TGTGCCAGCCAAAGGGGGCCAGATACGCAGTATTTT,CASQRGPDTQYF
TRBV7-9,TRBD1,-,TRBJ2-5,TGTGCCAGCAGGTCCGGTTATACGACAGGGCCCTTAGAGACCCAGTACTTC,CASRSGYTTGPLETQYF
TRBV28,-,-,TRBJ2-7,TGTGCCAGCGCCTTTCGAGTAACGGGACGCGACCGCTACGAGCAGTACTTC,CASAFRVTGRDRYEQYF